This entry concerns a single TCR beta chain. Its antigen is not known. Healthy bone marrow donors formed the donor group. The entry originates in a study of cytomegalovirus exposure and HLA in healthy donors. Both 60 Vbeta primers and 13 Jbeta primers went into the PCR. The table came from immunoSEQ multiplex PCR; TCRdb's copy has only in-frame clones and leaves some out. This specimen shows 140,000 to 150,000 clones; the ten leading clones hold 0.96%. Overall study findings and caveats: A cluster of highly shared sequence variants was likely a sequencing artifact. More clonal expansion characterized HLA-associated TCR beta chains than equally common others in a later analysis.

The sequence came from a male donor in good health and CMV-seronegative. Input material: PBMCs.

The DNA for the CDR3 is TGTGCCAGCAGCTTAGGGACAGTCTCCTACGAGCAGTACTTC. Its protein is CASSLGTVSYEQYF. J is TRBJ2-7 and V is TRBV7-9; D is perhaps TRBD1 (6 bases). There are 14 residues in the CDR3. Per the germline V gene, CDR1 is SEHNR and CDR2 is FQNEAQ (reference sequence). V dropped 1 base and J dropped 0 bases, with 7 bases sitting between them.